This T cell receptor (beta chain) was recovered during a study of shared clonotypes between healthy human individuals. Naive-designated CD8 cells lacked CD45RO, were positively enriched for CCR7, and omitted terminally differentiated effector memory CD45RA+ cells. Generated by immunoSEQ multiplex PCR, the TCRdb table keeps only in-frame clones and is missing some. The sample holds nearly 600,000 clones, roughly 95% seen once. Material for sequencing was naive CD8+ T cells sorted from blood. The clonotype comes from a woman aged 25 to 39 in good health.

The CDR3 DNA sequence: TGCAGCGTTGAGACTAGCGGGAGGGCCCAGTACCAAGAGACCCAGTACTTC. This sequence encodes CSVETSGRAQYQETQYF. The chain joins TRBV29-1 to TRBJ2-5; TRBD2 aligns across 14 bases. The CDR3 totals 17 residues. V lost 3 bases, J lost 0 bases, and 6 bases stayed unmatched. CDR1 and CDR2 from the germline V gene are SQVTM and ANQGSEA.